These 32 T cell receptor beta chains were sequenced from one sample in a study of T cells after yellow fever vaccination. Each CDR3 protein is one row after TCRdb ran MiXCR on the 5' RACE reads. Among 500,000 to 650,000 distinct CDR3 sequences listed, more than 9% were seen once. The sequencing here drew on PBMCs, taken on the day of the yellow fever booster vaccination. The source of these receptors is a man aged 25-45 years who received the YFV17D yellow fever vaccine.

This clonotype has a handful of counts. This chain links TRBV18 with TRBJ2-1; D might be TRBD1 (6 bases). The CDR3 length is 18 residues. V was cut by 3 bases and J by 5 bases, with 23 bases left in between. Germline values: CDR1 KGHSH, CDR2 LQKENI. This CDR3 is CASSPDEEQGPKHNEQFF. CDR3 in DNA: TGTGCCAGCTCACCGGATGAAGAACAGGGCCCAAAACACAATGAGCAGTTCTTC.

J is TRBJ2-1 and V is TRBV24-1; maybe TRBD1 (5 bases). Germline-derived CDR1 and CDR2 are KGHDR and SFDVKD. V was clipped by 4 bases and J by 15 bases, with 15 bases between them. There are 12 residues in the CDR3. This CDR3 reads CATSDQDRRAFF. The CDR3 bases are TGTGCCACCAGTGACCAAGACAGAAGGGCGTTCTTC.

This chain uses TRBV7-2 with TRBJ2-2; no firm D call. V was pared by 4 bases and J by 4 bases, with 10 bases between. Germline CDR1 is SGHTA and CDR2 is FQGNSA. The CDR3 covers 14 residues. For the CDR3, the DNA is TGTGCCAGCAGCTCCCTCTTATCCACCGGGGAGCTGTTTTTT. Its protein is CASSSLLSTGELFF.

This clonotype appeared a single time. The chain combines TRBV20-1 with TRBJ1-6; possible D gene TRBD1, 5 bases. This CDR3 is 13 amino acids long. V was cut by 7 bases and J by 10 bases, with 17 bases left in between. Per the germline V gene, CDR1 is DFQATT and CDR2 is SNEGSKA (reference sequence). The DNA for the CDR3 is TGCAGTGTTTTAAGGCAGGGTCGGTCACCCCTCCACTTT. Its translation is CSVLRQGRSPLHF.

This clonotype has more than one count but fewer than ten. DNA of the CDR3: TGTGCCAGCAGCTTATTTGTGGGAGGGGTCGACGAGCAGTACTTC. It codes for CASSLFVGGVDEQYF. The genes are TRBV7-9 and TRBJ2-7; 7 bases match TRBD2. The CDR3 runs to 15 residues. V dropped 2 bases and J dropped 5; count of bases not matched to a gene: 9. Germline loops: CDR1 SEHNR, CDR2 FQNEAQ (reference sequence).

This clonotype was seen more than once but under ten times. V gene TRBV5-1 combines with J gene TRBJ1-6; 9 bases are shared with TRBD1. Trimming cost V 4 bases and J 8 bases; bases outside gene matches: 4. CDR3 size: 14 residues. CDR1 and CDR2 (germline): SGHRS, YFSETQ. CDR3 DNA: TGCGCCAGCAGCGCGGGACAGGGTGATTCACCCCTCCACTTT. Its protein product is CASSAGQGDSPLHF.

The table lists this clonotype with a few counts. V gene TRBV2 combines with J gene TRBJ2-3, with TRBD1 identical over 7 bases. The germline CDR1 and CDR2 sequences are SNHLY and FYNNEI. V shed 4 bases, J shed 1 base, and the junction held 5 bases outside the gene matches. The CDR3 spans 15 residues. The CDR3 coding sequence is TGTGCCAGCAGTGTCCGGACAGGTGGCACAGATACGCAGTATTTT. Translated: CASSVRTGGTDTQYF.

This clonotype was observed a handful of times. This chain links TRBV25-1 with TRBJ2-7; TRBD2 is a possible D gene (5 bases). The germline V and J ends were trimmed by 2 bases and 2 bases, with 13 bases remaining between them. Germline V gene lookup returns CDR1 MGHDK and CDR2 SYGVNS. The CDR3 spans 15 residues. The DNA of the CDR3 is TGTGCCAGCAGTGAAGGAGGCGGAACCCCCTACGAGCAGTACTTC. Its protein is CASSEGGGTPYEQYF.

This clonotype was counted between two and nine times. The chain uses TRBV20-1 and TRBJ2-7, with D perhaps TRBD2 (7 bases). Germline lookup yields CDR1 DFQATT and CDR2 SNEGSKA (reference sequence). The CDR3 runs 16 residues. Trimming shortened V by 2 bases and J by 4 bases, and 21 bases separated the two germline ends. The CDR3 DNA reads TGCAGTGCTAGAAGGGGGGGGGACTATCGTTATTACGAGCAGTACTTC. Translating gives CSARRGGDYRYYEQYF.

The CDR3 DNA reads as TGCAGTGCTGAAGCCGGGACTAGCGGGAGTTTGAATGAGCAGTTCTTC. Amino acids: CSAEAGTSGSLNEQFF. The chain links TRBV20-1 to TRBJ2-1, with 14 bases that match TRBD2. CDR1 is DFQATT and CDR2 is SNEGSKA in the germline V gene (reference sequence). The junction had 10 bases not matched to a gene; V was cut back by 5 bases and J by 7 bases. The CDR3 consists of 16 residues.

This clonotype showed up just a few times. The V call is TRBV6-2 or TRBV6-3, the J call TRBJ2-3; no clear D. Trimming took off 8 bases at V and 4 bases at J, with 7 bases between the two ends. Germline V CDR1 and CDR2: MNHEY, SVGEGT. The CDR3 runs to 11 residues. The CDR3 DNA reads TGTGCCAGCGGGCAGGCAGATACGCAGTATTTT. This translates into CASGQADTQYF.

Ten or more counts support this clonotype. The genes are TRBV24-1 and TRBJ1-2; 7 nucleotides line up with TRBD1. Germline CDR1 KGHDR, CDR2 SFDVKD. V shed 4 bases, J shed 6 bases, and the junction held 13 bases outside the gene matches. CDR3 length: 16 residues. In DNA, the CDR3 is TGTGCCACCAGTGAAGACGAAGACAGGGTTGAGGATGGCTACACCTTC. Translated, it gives CATSEDEDRVEDGYTF.

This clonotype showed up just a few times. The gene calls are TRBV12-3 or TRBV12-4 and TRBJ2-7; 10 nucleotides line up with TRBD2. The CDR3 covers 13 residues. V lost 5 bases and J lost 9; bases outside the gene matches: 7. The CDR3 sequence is CASSPNSGRSQYF. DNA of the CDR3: TGTGCCAGCAGTCCTAATAGCGGGAGGTCGCAGTACTTC.

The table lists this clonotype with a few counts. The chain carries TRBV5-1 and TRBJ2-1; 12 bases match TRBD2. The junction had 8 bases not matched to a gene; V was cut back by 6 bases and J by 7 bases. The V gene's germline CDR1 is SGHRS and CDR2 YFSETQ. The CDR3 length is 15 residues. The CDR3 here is CASKKGLAGGNEQFF. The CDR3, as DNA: TGCGCCAGCAAGAAAGGGCTAGCGGGAGGGAATGAGCAGTTCTTC.

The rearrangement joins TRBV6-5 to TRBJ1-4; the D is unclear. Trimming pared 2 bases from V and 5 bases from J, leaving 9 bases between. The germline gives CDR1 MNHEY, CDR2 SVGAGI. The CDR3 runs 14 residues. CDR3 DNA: TGTGCCAGCAGTTACCTAGTGGGGAATGAAAAACTGTTTTTT. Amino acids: CASSYLVGNEKLFF.

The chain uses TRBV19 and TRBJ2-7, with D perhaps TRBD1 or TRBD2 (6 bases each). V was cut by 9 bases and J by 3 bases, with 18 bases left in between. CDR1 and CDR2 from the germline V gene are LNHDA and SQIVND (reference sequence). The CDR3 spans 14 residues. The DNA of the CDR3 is TGTGCCAGCTCCGCGGCGGGGACATACTACGAGCAGTACTTC. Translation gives CASSAAGTYYEQYF.

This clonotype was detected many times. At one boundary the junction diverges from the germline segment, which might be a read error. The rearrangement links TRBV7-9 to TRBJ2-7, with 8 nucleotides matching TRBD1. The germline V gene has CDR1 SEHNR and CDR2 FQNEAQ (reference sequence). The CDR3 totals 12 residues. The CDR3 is CASSLTGQGLVF. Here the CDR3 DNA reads TGTGCCAGCAGCTTAACCGGACAGGGCCTGGTCTTC.

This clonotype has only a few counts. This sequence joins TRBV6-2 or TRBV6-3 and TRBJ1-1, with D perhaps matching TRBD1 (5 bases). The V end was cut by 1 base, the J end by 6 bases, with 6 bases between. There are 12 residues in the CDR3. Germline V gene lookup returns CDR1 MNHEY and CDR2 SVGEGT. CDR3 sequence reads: CASSYLGAEAFF. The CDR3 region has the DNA TGTGCCAGCAGTTACTTGGGGGCTGAAGCTTTCTTT.

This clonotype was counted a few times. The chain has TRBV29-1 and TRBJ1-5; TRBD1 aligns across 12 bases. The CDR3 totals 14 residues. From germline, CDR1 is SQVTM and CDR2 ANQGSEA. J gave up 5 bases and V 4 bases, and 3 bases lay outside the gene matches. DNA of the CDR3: TGCAGCGTTGGATGGGACAGGGGGCATCAGCCCCAGCATTTT. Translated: CSVGWDRGHQPQHF.

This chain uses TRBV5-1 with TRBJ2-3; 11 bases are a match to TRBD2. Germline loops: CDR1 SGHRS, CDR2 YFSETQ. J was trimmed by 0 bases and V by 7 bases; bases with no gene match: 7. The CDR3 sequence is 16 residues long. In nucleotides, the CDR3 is TGCGCCAGCTGCAGTGGGACTAGCGGTAGCACAGATACGCAGTATTTT. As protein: CASCSGTSGSTDTQYF.

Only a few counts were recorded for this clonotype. CDR3 bases: TGTGCCAGCTCACCACCGGGACTAGCGGGAGGGATCTATGAGCAGTTCTTC. This codes for CASSPPGLAGGIYEQFF. The chain has TRBV18 and TRBJ2-1; 16 positions match TRBD2. J lost 8 bases, V lost 0 bases, and 4 bases had no gene match. Germline values: CDR1 KGHSH, CDR2 LQKENI. The CDR3 is 17 amino acids.

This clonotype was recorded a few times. The CDR3 reads CASTPGQNTGELFF. The DNA of the CDR3 is TGTGCCAGCACCCCAGGACAAAACACCGGGGAGCTGTTTTTT. The chain has TRBV5-5 and TRBJ2-2, with a weak D call TRBD1 (5 bases). The CDR3 spans 14 residues. From germline, CDR1 is SGHKS and CDR2 YYEKEE (reference sequence). V was cut by 6 bases and J by 2 bases, with 11 bases left in between.

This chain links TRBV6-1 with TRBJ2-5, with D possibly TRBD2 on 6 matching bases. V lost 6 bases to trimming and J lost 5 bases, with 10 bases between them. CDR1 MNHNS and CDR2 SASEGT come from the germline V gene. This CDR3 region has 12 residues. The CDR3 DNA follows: TGTGCCAGCAGCGTTGCGGGGGAGACCCAGTACTTC. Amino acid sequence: CASSVAGETQYF.

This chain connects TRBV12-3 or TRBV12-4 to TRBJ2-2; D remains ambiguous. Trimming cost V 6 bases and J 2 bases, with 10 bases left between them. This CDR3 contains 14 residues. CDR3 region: CASSKTRNTGELFF. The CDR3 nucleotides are TGTGCCAGCAGCAAGACAAGAAACACCGGGGAGCTGTTTTTT.

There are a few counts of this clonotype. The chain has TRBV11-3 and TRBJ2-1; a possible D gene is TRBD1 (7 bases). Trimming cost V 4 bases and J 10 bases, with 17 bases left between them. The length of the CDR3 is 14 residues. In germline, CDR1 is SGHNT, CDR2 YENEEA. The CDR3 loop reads CASSSGAAGGEQFF. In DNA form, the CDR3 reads TGTGCCAGCAGCTCAGGGGCGGCAGGGGGGGAGCAGTTCTTC.

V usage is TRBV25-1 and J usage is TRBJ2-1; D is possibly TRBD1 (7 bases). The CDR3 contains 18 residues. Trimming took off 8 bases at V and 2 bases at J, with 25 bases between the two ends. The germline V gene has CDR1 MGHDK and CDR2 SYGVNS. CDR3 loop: CASSTTGVSGVTYNEQFF. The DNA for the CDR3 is TGTGCCAGCTCAACTACAGGGGTTTCGGGAGTGACCTACAATGAGCAGTTCTTC.

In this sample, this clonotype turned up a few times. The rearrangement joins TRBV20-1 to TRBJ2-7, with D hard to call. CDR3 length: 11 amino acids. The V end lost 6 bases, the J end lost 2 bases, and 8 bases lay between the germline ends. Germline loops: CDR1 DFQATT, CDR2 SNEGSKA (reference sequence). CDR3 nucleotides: TGCAGTGCCCTCGGTACCTACGAGCAGTACTTC. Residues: CSALGTYEQYF.

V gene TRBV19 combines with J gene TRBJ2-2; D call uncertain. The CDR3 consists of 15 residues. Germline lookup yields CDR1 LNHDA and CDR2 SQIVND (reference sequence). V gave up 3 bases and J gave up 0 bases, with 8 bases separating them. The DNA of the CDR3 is TGTGCCAGTAGTATGGGCAGCTCGAACACCGGGGAGCTGTTTTTT. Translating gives CASSMGSSNTGELFF.

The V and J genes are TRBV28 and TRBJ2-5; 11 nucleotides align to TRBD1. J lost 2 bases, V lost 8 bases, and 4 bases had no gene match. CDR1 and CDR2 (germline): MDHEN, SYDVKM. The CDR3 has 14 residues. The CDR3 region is CASGQGALQETQYF. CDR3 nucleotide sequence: TGTGCCAGCGGACAGGGGGCGTTACAAGAGACCCAGTACTTC.

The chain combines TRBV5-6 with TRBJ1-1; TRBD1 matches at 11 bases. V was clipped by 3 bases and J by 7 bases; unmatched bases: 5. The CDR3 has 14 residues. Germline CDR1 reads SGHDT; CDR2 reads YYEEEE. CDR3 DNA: TGTGCCAGCAGCTGGGGACAGGGGGAGTTTGAAGCTTTCTTT. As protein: CASSWGQGEFEAFF.

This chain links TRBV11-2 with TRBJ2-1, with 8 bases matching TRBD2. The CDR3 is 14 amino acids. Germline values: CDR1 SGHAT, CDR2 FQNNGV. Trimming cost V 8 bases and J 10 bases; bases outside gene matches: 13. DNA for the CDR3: TGTGCCAGCTACCCCCCAGGCTCGGGAGGGGAGCAGTTCTTC. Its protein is CASYPPGSGGEQFF.

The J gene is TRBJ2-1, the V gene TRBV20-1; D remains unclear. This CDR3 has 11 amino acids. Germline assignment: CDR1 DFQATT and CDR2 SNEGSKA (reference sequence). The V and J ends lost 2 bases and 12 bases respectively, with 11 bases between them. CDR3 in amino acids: CSARWVAAQFF. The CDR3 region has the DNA TGCAGTGCTAGATGGGTCGCAGCGCAGTTCTTC.